A single sample is the source of the 27 T cell receptor beta chains below, sequenced in a study of shared clonotypes between healthy human individuals. Assay used: immunoSEQ multiplex PCR; TCRdb lists only in-frame clones, some missing. The sample holds 2 million to 2.5 million clones, roughly 92% seen once. Sequenced material: naive CD4+ T cells from PBMCs. The subset here: CD45RA+ positively selected. These receptors were obtained from a man between 18 and 29 years old in good health. Some clones in this sample may be carry-over from other donors' samples.

The rearrangement uses TRBV2 and TRBJ2-1, with 9 positions matching TRBD2. With 7 bases clipped from V and 3 bases from J, the junction kept 7 bases outside the gene matches. CDR1 and CDR2 from the germline V gene are SNHLY and FYNNEI. The CDR3 extends over 15 amino acids. CDR3 residues: CASTLAGVNYNEQFF. CDR3 sequence (DNA): TGTGCCAGCACCTTAGCGGGAGTGAACTACAATGAGCAGTTCTTC.

This rearrangement joins TRBV4-3 to TRBJ2-1; 10 bases are shared with TRBD2. CDR3 length: 17 amino acids. The J segment lost 0 bases and the V segment lost 4 bases, leaving 6 bases of the junction unmatched. Germline V gene lookup returns CDR1 LGHNA and CDR2 YSLEER. Here the CDR3 reads CASSPGLAESSYNEQFF. DNA of the CDR3: TGCGCCAGCAGCCCAGGACTAGCGGAGAGCTCCTACAATGAGCAGTTCTTC.

A single count supports this clone. The chain joins TRBV6-5 to TRBJ1-3, with TRBD1 identical over 7 bases. This CDR3 has 14 amino acids. V shed 4 bases, J shed 4 bases, and the junction held 4 bases outside the gene matches. The germline CDR1 and CDR2 sequences are MNHEY and SVGAGI. The CDR3 loop is CASSSGGVGNTIYF. The CDR3 DNA follows: TGTGCCAGCAGTTCAGGGGGAGTGGGAAACACCATATATTTT.

This clone has just one count. At one end the junction does not follow the germline gene, possibly because of a read error. The chain carries TRBV6-6 and TRBJ1-1; D is possibly TRBD1 (5 bases). The V gene's germline CDR1 is MNHNY and CDR2 SVGAGI (reference sequence). The CDR3 covers 13 residues. The CDR3 DNA reads as TGTGCCAGCAGTAATCAGGGCCTAACGTCTTGGATTTTT. Residues: CASSNQGLTSWIF.

This clone was seen once. J is TRBJ2-2 and V is TRBV7-3; 14 bases align to TRBD2. Germline CDR1 is SGHTA and CDR2 is FQGTGA. The CDR3 extends over 15 amino acids. The V segment lost 3 bases and the J segment 7 bases; nucleotides outside the gene matches: 1. CDR3 bases: TGTGCCAGCAGCTTGGGACTAGCGGGAGTCGGGGAGCTGTTTTTT. Encoded protein: CASSLGLAGVGELFF. Variable domain in full (rest from reference TRBV7-3 and TRBJ2-2): GAGVSQTPSNKVTEKGKYVELRCDPISGHTALYWYRQSLGQGPEFLIYFQGTGAADDSGLPNDRFFAVRPEGSVSTLKIQRTERGDSAVYLCASSLGLAGVGELFFGEGSRLTVL.

About this clone itself: Other DNA sequences in this sample translate to the same CDR3. The genes are TRBV28 and TRBJ1-5; D remains ambiguous. CDR3 size: 12 residues. Germline V gene sequence: CDR1 MDHEN, CDR2 SYDVKM. Trimming left V 2 bases short and J 6 bases short, with 5 bases between. The CDR3 loop reads CASSLPGQPQHF. The DNA of the CDR3 is TGTGCCAGCAGTTTACCGGGTCAGCCCCAGCATTTT.

The chain uses TRBV5-1 and TRBJ2-5, with D perhaps TRBD1 or TRBD2 (5 bases each). V dropped 3 bases and J dropped 4 bases, with 10 bases sitting between them. Germline V CDR1 and CDR2: SGHRS, YFSETQ. The CDR3 consists of 13 residues. The chain's CDR3 is CASSYRDGETQYF. As DNA, the CDR3 is TGCGCCAGCAGCTATCGGGACGGAGAGACCCAGTACTTC.

V and J are TRBV7-8 and TRBJ2-1; 10 bases are shared with TRBD2. Losses at the gene ends were 5 bases for V and 4 bases for J; bases not matched to a gene: 5. The CDR3 has 15 residues. Germline V gene data show CDR1 as SGHVS and CDR2 as FQNEAQ. The CDR3 coding sequence is TGTGCCAGCAGCCATGGACTAGCGGAATACAATGAGCAGTTCTTC. Translated: CASSHGLAEYNEQFF. Full variable domain (outside the CDR3, taken from reference TRBV7-8 and TRBJ2-1): GAGVSQSPRYKVAKRGQDVALRCDPISGHVSLFWYQQALGQGPEFLTYFQNEAQLDKSGLPSDRFFAERPEGSVSTLKIQRTQQEDSAVYLCASSHGLAEYNEQFFGPGTRLTVL.

V is TRBV7-3 and J is TRBJ2-1; 9 bases map to TRBD2. Losses at the gene ends were 2 bases for V and 2 bases for J; bases not matched to a gene: 4. From germline, CDR1 is SGHTA and CDR2 FQGTGA. CDR3 length equals 16 residues. The CDR3 nucleotides are TGTGCCAGCAGCTTATATAGCGGGAGCACCTACAATGAGCAGTTCTTC. Encoded protein: CASSLYSGSTYNEQFF. The full variable domain, completed using reference TRBV7-3 and TRBJ2-1, is GAGVSQTPSNKVTEKGKYVELRCDPISGHTALYWYRQSLGQGPEFLIYFQGTGAADDSGLPNDRFFAVRPEGSVSTLKIQRTERGDSAVYLCASSLYSGSTYNEQFFGPGTRLTVL.

This chain uses TRBV6-1 with TRBJ2-1, with TRBD2 matching over 7 bases. The trim removed 4 bases at V and 6 bases at J, leaving 6 bases unmatched. The CDR3 is 14 amino acids. Germline V CDR1 and CDR2: MNHNS, SASEGT. The CDR3 nucleotides are TGTGCCAGCAGTGCGCGGACTAGAGCCAATGAGCAGTTCTTC. Encoded protein: CASSARTRANEQFF.

The chain uses TRBV7-9 and TRBJ2-1; 10 nucleotides align to TRBD2. The ends lost 0 bases at V and 15 bases at J; junction bases unmatched: 5. The length of the CDR3 is 13 residues. Germline assignment: CDR1 SEHNR and CDR2 FQNEAQ (reference sequence). CDR3 nucleotides: TGTGCCAGCAGCTTAGCTAGCGGGAGGAAGCGGTTCTTC. Translating it yields CASSLASGRKRFF. The full variable domain, rest sourced from reference TRBV7-9 and TRBJ2-1, is DTGVSQNPRHKITKRGQNVTFRCDPISEHNRLYWYRQTLGQGPEFLTYFQNEAQLEKSRLLSDRFSAERPKGSFSTLEIQRTEQGDSAMYLCASSLASGRKRFFGPGTRLTVL.

This clone was seen a single time. The chain carries TRBV15 and TRBJ2-1; 9 nucleotides line up with TRBD2. Germline CDR1 and CDR2: LNHNV and YYDKDF (reference sequence). This CDR3 is 16 amino acids long. Germline trimming cut 1 base from V and 3 bases from J; bases unmatched to any gene: 4. CDR3 coding DNA: TGTGCCACCAGCAGAGGACTAGCGGATTTCTACAATGAGCAGTTCTTC. This gives the protein CATSRGLADFYNEQFF. Together with reference TRBV15 and TRBJ2-1, the CDR3 gives the full variable domain: DAMVIQNPRYQVTQFGKPVTLSCSQTLNHNVMYWYQQKSSQAPKLLFHYYDKDFNNEADTPDNFQSRRPNTSFCFLDIRSPGLGDTAMYLCATSRGLADFYNEQFFGPGTRLTVL.

The chain carries TRBV7-9 and TRBJ2-3, with 10 bases fitting TRBD1. This CDR3 contains 16 residues. V dropped 5 bases and J dropped 1; count of bases not matched to a gene: 6. Germline assignment: CDR1 SEHNR and CDR2 FQNEAQ (reference sequence). The CDR3 nucleotides read TGTGCCAGCAGCACAGACGGGACAGGGGGCACAGATACGCAGTATTTT. It codes for CASSTDGTGGTDTQYF.

This rearrangement joins TRBV20-1 to TRBJ1-1; no reliable D call. There are 11 residues in the CDR3. Germline V gene sequence: CDR1 DFQATT, CDR2 SNEGSKA (reference sequence). Trimming cost V 3 bases and J 8 bases, with 10 bases left between them. The CDR3 is CSASNTEEAFF. The CDR3 DNA follows: TGCAGTGCTAGTAATACGGAGGAAGCTTTCTTT.

The V call is TRBV5-1, the J call TRBJ1-6; 7 nucleotides line up with TRBD1. The germline V gene has CDR1 SGHRS and CDR2 YFSETQ. The ends lost 4 bases at V and 4 bases at J; junction bases unmatched: 11. The CDR3 runs 17 residues. The CDR3 region has the DNA TGCGCCAGCAGCCTTTCGGCCTTGGGACAGTATAATTCACCCCTCCACTTT. It codes for CASSLSALGQYNSPLHF.

J is TRBJ2-1 and V is TRBV30; 7 positions match TRBD2. Trimming at V came to 3 bases and at J to 9 bases, leaving 5 bases not matched to a gene. This CDR3 is 12 amino acids long. Germline V gives CDR1 GTSNPN, CDR2 SVGIG (reference sequence). CDR3: CAWREGRGEQFF. CDR3 bases: TGTGCCTGGAGAGAGGGGAGGGGTGAGCAGTTCTTC.

The V and J genes are TRBV7-2 and TRBJ1-3; D is ambiguous. From germline, CDR1 is SGHTA and CDR2 FQGNSA. V was pared by 8 bases and J by 8 bases, with 19 bases between. The CDR3 totals 14 residues. The CDR3 DNA reads TGTGCCAGCGAAGGACCGACGGGCGGGCACACCATATATTTT. Protein product: CASEGPTGGHTIYF.

V is TRBV2 and J is TRBJ2-7; D may correspond to TRBD1 or TRBD2 (5 bases each). The CDR3 extends over 15 amino acids. The V end was cut by 10 bases, the J end by 2 bases, with 21 bases between. The germline CDR1 and CDR2 sequences are SNHLY and FYNNEI. CDR3 coding DNA: TGTGCCACCTCCTTAACGGGGCGCCGAACCTACGAGCAGTACTTC. This sequence encodes CATSLTGRRTYEQYF.

The chain is built from TRBV5-1 and TRBJ1-3; no clear D. CDR3 length: 15 amino acids. From germline, CDR1 is SGHRS and CDR2 YFSETQ. Trimming stripped 5 bases from V and 0 bases from J, with 12 bases between. CDR3 region: CASSGSGNSGNTIYF. The DNA for the CDR3 is TGCGCCAGCAGTGGATCCGGGAACTCTGGAAACACCATATATTTT.

This rearrangement joins TRBV10-3 to TRBJ1-2; the match to TRBD1 covers 7 bases. CDR3 length equals 15 residues. Germline loops: CDR1 ENHRY, CDR2 SYGVKD. V lost 0 bases, J lost 4 bases, and 5 bases stayed unmatched. In DNA, the CDR3 is TGTGCCATCAGTGAGTCGGACAGGCGCCTCTATGGCTACACCTTC. Translation: CAISESDRRLYGYTF.

The chain joins TRBV6-4 to TRBJ1-2, with 7 positions matching TRBD1. CDR3 size: 16 residues. V gave up 2 bases and J gave up 10 bases; unmatched junction bases: 16. The germline CDR1 and CDR2 sequences are MRHNA and SNTAGT. The CDR3 DNA reads as TGTGCCAGCAGTGACACCCTGTTCCGGGACAGAAGTTTCTACACCTTC. It encodes CASSDTLFRDRSFYTF.

CDR3 protein: CASSVGDRGFAGELFF. CDR3 nucleotides: TGTGCCAGCAGCGTAGGGGACAGGGGTTTTGCCGGGGAGCTGTTTTTT. The V gene is TRBV9, the J gene TRBJ2-2, with TRBD1 matching over 10 bases. Germline assignment: CDR1 SGDLS and CDR2 YYNGEE. This CDR3 contains 16 residues. Trimming cost V 0 bases and J 6 bases; bases outside gene matches: 5. The variable domain in full, completed from reference TRBV9 and TRBJ2-2, reads DSGVTQTPKHLITATGQRVTLRCSPRSGDLSVYWYQQSLDQGLQFLIQYYNGEERAKGNILERFSAQQFPDLHSELNLSSLELGDSALYFCASSVGDRGFAGELFFGEGSRLTVL.

The chain links TRBV28 to TRBJ2-1, with 7 bases matching TRBD2. V gave up 2 bases and J gave up 9 bases; unmatched junction bases: 13. CDR1 is MDHEN, CDR2 SYDVKM, per germline. The CDR3 sequence is 16 residues long. CDR3 DNA sequence: TGTGCCAGCAGTTTACCCCCGGGCGGGAGCTCGAGTGAGCAGTTCTTC. It encodes CASSLPPGGSSSEQFF.

In this sample, this clone turned up once. The chain combines TRBV11-2 with TRBJ2-5, with 7 nucleotides matching TRBD1. Per the germline V gene, CDR1 is SGHAT and CDR2 is FQNNGV. The J segment lost 5 bases and the V segment lost 5 bases, leaving 8 bases of the junction unmatched. The CDR3 has 14 amino acids. The CDR3 sequence: CASSPGQWRETQYF. In nucleotides, the CDR3 is TGTGCCAGCAGCCCGGGACAGTGGAGGGAGACCCAGTACTTC.

V gene TRBV6-6 combines with J gene TRBJ2-2; D not resolved. V gave up 6 bases and J gave up 1 base, with 12 bases separating them. CDR1 and CDR2 (germline): MNHNY, SVGAGI (reference sequence). The CDR3 totals 15 residues. The CDR3 sequence: CASSYQALNTGELFF. CDR3 in DNA: TGTGCCAGCAGCTACCAAGCGCTGAACACCGGGGAGCTGTTTTTT.

The rearrangement links TRBV19 to TRBJ1-2; D is possibly TRBD1 (5 bases). Germline V gene lookup returns CDR1 LNHDA and CDR2 SQIVND (reference sequence). The CDR3 covers 17 residues. Trimming removed 6 bases at V and 1 base at J, with 21 bases between. The CDR3 sequence is CASRAGLFDRLNYGYTF. For the CDR3, the DNA is TGTGCCAGTAGGGCGGGTCTTTTCGACAGACTTAACTATGGCTACACCTTC.

This chain connects TRBV30 to TRBJ2-3; TRBD2 matches 8 bases. The V and J ends lost 8 bases and 0 bases, in that order; junction bases with no gene match: 4. CDR3 length equals 13 residues. Germline CDR1 GTSNPN, CDR2 SVGIG (reference sequence). The CDR3 sequence is CARGGKSTDTQYF. The CDR3 DNA follows: TGTGCCCGGGGGGGGAAGAGCACAGATACGCAGTATTTT. Variable domain in full (rest from reference TRBV30 and TRBJ2-3): SQTIHQWPATLVQPVGSPLSLECTVEGTSNPNLYWYRQAAGRGLQLLFYSVGIGQISSEVPQNLSASRPQDRQFILSSKKLLLSDSGFYLCARGGKSTDTQYFGPGTRLTVL.